This T cell receptor (beta chain) was captured by sequencing in a study of blood T cell repertoires in COVID-19. At the level of the study: Sources were T cells, B-cell-depleted T cells, or PBMCs; the material itself was cDNA or gDNA.

Clones were read by immunoSEQ multiplex PCR, and TCRdb kept only the in-frame ones, dropping some. In the table there are fewer than 200,000 clones, 75% to 80% of which are singletons. The ends lost 4 bases at V and 7 bases at J; junction bases unmatched: 5. The CDR3 spans 13 residues. Looked up from germline, CDR1 is SGDLS and CDR2 is YYNGEE. The chain links TRBV9 to TRBJ1-5, with 7 bases matching TRBD1. The specimen sequenced was peripheral blood. The origin of this receptor is a woman aged 65 to 85 with acute or convalescent COVID-19. This CDR3 is CASSLGQDQPQHF. CDR3 sequence (DNA): TGTGCCAGCAGCTTAGGACAGGACCAGCCCCAGCATTTT.